Only a few counts were recorded for the clone carrying this T cell receptor beta chain. What it binds is not known. The data are from a study of T-cell reconstitution after alpha-beta-depleted transplantation in children. Points from the study as a whole: By about two months after transplant, alpha-beta T cells reportedly arose from several hundred graft clones that had expanded.

Library preparation (for TCRbeta) was performed with unique molecular identifiers. One entry per CDR3 protein results from TCRdb running MiXCR on the PCR reads. The top ten clones hold 12% to 15% of a sample with under 750,000 distinct CDR3 sequences, about 23% of them seen once. Germline V gives CDR1 SQVTM, CDR2 ANQGSEA. CDR3 length equals 10 residues. J is TRBJ1-2 and V is TRBV29-1; D gene ambiguous. This sequence originates from a boy in the first two years of life who had a stem cell transplant for acute myeloid leukemia, so the T cells may come from the graft donor. Sequencing was performed on PBMCs, mostly from graft donor cells, taken 360 days after TCRalphabeta/CD19-depleted stem cell transplant. CDR3 region: CRYQPYGYTF. As DNA, the CDR3 is TGCAGGTACCAACCCTATGGCTACACCTTC.